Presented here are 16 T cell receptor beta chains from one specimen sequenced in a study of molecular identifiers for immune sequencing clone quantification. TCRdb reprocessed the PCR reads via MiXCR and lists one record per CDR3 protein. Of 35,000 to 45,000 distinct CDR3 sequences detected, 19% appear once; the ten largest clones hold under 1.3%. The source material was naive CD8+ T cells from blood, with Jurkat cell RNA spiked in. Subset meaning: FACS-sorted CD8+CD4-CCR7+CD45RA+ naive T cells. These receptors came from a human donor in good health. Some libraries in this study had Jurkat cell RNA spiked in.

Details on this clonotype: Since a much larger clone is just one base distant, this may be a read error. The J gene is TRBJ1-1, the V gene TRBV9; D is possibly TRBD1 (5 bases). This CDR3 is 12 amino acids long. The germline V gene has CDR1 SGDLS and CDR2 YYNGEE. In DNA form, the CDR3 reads TGTGCCAGCGCCCGGGGGAACACTGAAGCTTACTTT. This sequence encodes CASARGNTEAYF.

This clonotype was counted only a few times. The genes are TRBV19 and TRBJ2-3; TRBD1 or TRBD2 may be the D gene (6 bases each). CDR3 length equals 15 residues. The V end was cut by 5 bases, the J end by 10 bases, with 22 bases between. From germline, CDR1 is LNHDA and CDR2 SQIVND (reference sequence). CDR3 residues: CASSRSGSKGDAQYF. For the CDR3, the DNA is TGTGCCAGTAGTCGTTCCGGGAGTAAGGGGGACGCGCAGTATTTT.

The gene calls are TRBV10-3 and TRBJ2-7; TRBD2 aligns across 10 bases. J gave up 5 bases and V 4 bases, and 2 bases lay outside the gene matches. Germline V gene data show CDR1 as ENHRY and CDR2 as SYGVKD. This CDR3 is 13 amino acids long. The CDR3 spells CAISVSGGNEQYF. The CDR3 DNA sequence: TGTGCCATCAGTGTTAGCGGGGGGAACGAGCAGTACTTC.

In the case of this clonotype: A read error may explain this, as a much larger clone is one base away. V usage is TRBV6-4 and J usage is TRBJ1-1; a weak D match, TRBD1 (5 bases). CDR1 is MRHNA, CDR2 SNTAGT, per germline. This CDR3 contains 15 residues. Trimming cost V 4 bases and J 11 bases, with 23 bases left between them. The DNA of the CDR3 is TGTGCCAGCAGTGCACAGCCGGGACGGGGCGGTGACGCTTTCTTT. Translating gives CASSAQPGRGGDAFF.

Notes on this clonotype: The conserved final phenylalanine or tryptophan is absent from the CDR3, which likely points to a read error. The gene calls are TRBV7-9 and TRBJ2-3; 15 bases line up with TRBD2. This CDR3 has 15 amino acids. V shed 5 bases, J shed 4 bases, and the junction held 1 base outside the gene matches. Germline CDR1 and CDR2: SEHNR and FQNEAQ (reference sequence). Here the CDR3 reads CASSRTSGRADTQYS. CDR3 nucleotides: TGTGCCAGCAGCCGGACTAGCGGGAGGGCAGATACGCAGTATTCT.

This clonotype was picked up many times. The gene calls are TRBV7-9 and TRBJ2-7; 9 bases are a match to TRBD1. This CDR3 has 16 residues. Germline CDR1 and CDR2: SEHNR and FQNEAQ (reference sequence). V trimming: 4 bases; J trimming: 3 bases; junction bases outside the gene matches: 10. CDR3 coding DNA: TGTGCCAGCAGCTCGGGCCAAACAGGGGGCGGCTACGAGCAGTACTTC. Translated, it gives CASSSGQTGGGYEQYF. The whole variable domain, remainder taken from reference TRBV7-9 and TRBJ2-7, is DTGVSQNPRHKITKRGQNVTFRCDPISEHNRLYWYRQTLGQGPEFLTYFQNEAQLEKSRLLSDRFSAERPKGSFSTLEIQRTEQGDSAMYLCASSSGQTGGGYEQYFGPGTRLTVT.

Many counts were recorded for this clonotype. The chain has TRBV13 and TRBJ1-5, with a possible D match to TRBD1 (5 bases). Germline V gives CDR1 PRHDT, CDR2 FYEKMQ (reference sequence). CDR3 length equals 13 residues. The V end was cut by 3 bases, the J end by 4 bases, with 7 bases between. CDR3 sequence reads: CASSFRANQPQHF. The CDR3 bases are TGTGCCAGCAGCTTCAGGGCAAATCAGCCCCAGCATTTT.

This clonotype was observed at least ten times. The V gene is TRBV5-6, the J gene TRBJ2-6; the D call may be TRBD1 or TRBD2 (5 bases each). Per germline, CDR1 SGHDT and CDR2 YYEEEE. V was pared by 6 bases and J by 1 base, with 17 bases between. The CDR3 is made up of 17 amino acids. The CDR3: CASTNTGRESGANVLTF. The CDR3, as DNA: TGTGCCAGCACCAACACGGGGCGAGAATCTGGGGCCAACGTCCTGACTTTC.

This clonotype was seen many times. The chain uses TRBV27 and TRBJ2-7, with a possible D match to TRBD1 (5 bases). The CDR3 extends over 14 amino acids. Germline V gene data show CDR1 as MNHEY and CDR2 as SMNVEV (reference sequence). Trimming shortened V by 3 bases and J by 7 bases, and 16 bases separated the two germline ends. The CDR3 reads CASSFIGRDKEQYF. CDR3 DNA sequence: TGTGCCAGCAGTTTTATTGGCAGGGATAAAGAGCAGTACTTC.

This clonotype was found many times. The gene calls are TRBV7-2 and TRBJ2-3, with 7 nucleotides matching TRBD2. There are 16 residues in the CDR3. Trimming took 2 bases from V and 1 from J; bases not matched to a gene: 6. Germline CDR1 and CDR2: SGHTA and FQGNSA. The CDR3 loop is CASSLSGGLGTDTQYF. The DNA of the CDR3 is TGTGCCAGCAGCTTATCGGGAGGACTCGGCACAGATACGCAGTATTTT.

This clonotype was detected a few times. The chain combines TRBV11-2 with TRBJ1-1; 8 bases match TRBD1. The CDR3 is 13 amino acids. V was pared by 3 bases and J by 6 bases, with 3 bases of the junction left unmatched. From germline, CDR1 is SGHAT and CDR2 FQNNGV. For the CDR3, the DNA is TGTGCCAGCAGCTTTAAGGACAGGGCTGAAGCTTTCTTT. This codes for CASSFKDRAEAFF.

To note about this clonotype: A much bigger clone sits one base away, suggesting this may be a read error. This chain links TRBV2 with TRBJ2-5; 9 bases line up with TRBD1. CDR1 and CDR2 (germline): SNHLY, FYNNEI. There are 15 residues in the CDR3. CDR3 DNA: TGTGCCAGCAGTGCGCGGGACAGGGCGCAAGAGATCCAGTACTTC. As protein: CASSARDRAQEIQYF.

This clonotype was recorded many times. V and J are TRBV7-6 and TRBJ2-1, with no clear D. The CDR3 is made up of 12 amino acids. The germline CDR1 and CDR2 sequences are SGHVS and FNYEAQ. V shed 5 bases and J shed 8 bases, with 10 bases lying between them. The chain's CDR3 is CASSLLEHEQFF. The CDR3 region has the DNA TGTGCCAGCAGCCTCCTCGAACATGAGCAGTTCTTC.

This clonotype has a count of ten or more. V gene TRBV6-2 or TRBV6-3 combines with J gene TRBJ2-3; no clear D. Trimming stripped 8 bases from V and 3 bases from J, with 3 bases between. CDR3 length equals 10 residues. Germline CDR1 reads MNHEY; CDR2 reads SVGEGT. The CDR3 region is CASATDTQYF. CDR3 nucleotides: TGTGCCAGCGCTACAGATACGCAGTATTTT.

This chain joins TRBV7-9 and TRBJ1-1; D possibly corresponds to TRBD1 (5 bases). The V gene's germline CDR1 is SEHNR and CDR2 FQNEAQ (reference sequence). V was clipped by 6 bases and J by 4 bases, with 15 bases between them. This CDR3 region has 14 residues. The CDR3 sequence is CASSTTGGSTEAFF. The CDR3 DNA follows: TGTGCCAGCAGTACAACGGGGGGTTCCACTGAAGCTTTCTTT.

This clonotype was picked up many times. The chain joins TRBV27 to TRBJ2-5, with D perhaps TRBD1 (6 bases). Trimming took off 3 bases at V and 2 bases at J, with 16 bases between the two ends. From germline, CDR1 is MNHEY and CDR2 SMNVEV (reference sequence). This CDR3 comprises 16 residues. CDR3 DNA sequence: TGTGCCAGCAGTTTGGGGGCCGCAAAAACTCAAGAGACCCAGTACTTC. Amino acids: CASSLGAAKTQETQYF.